These 26 T cell receptor beta chains originate from one sample sequenced in a study of T cells in Graves' hyperthyroidism and ophthalmopathy. Amplification targeted TCR beta CDR3 regions from RNA transcripts. With the HTBI primer set, the TCR CDR3 went through a first round of RT-PCR. Each CDR3 protein is one row after TCRdb ran MiXCR on the multiplex PCR reads. The table records over 400,000 distinct CDR3 sequences, approximately 23% of them present only once. The sequenced sample was blood. The receptors derive from a woman aged 70-85 years with Graves' ophthalmopathy.

The V call is TRBV7-9, the J call TRBJ1-6, with 11 bases aligning to TRBD1. After removal of 0 bases from V and 10 bases from J, the junction contained 2 bases not matched to a gene. Germline CDR1 is SEHNR and CDR2 is FQNEAQ (reference sequence). This CDR3 has 15 residues. The CDR3 reads CASSLADRGHSPLHF. CDR3 sequence (DNA): TGTGCCAGCAGCTTAGCGGACAGGGGGCACTCACCCCTCCACTTT.

V is TRBV24-1 and J is TRBJ1-2; D is perhaps TRBD1 (5 bases). Germline loops: CDR1 KGHDR, CDR2 SFDVKD. This CDR3 has 16 amino acids. Trimming took off 2 bases at V and 4 bases at J, with 16 bases between the two ends. The CDR3 region has the DNA TGTGCCACCAGTGATTCTGAGGGGAGAGGGAGCTATGGCTACACCTTC. Residues: CATSDSEGRGSYGYTF.

The V gene is TRBV19, the J gene TRBJ1-1; 7 nucleotides line up with TRBD1. Germline-derived CDR1 and CDR2 are LNHDA and SQIVND (reference sequence). This CDR3 comprises 14 residues. V lost 9 bases to trimming and J lost 3 bases; unmatched junction nucleotides: 10. CDR3 sequence reads: CASRDDRAHTEAFF. In nucleotides, the CDR3 is TGTGCCAGCCGAGATGACAGGGCGCACACTGAAGCTTTCTTT.

V and J are TRBV5-1 and TRBJ2-5; no clear D gene. CDR3 length equals 14 residues. Germline V gene data show CDR1 as SGHRS and CDR2 as YFSETQ. V was clipped by 1 base and J by 2 bases, with 9 bases between them. The CDR3 nucleotides read TGCGCCAGCAGCTTGCAGGACCATCAAGAGACCCAGTACTTC. Encoded protein: CASSLQDHQETQYF.

This clonotype was recorded many times. This chain joins TRBV7-6 and TRBJ2-1; weak D call: TRBD2 (5 bases). This CDR3 is 16 amino acids long. Per the germline V gene, CDR1 is SGHVS and CDR2 is FNYEAQ. Between the trimmed V and J ends, which lost 6 bases and 0 bases, there was a span of 15 bases. The CDR3: CASSRYGVSSYNEQFF. The CDR3 region has the DNA TGTGCCAGCAGTCGGTACGGGGTTAGCTCCTACAATGAGCAGTTCTTC.

The rearrangement uses TRBV2 and TRBJ2-1; TRBD2 matches 7 bases. This CDR3 spans 15 amino acids. Losses at the gene ends were 5 bases for V and 8 bases for J; bases not matched to a gene: 12. Germline values: CDR1 SNHLY, CDR2 FYNNEI. The CDR3 is CASSYLGGSTHEQFF. As DNA, the CDR3 is TGTGCCAGCAGTTACCTAGGCGGGAGCACACATGAGCAGTTCTTC.

This clonotype has at least ten counts. J is TRBJ1-1 and V is TRBV28, with D hard to call. The CDR3 runs 15 residues. V dropped 2 bases and J dropped 2 bases, with 12 bases sitting between them. CDR1 is MDHEN and CDR2 is SYDVKM in the germline V gene. CDR3 loop: CASSLRTGINTEAFF. For the CDR3, the DNA is TGTGCCAGCAGTTTAAGAACGGGGATTAACACTGAAGCTTTCTTT. Filled out from reference TRBV28 and TRBJ1-1, the complete variable domain reads DVKVTQSSRYLVKRTGEKVFLECVQDMDHENMFWYRQDPGLGLRLIYFSYDVKMKEKGDIPEGYSVSREKKERFSLILESASTNQTSMYLCASSLRTGINTEAFFGQGTRLTVV.

The genes are TRBV7-9 and TRBJ2-2; the match to TRBD2 covers 7 bases. Germline CDR1 reads SEHNR; CDR2 reads FQNEAQ (reference sequence). The V gene end was trimmed by 1 base and the J gene end by 7 bases; junction bases not matched to a gene: 3. This CDR3 has 14 amino acids. The CDR3 reads CASSLETSIGELFF. CDR3 sequence (DNA): TGTGCCAGCAGCTTAGAGACTAGCATCGGGGAGCTGTTTTTT.

This clonotype was counted a few times. Relative to the germline gene, one junction end is altered; a read error may explain this. The genes are TRBV6-2 or TRBV6-3 and TRBJ2-1; D gene ambiguous. Germline V gives CDR1 MNHEY, CDR2 SVGEGT. This CDR3 region has 15 residues. CDR3 in amino acids: CASSVGSISYNKQFF. DNA for the CDR3: TGTGCCAGCAGTGTCGGTAGCATTTCCTACAATAAGCAGTTCTTC.

This clonotype was observed many times. As DNA, the CDR3 is TGTGCCAGCAGCTCCGTTTCTCGGGTTATAACAGATACGCAGTATTTT. Translating gives CASSSVSRVITDTQYF. V usage is TRBV7-2 and J usage is TRBJ2-3; D not resolved. Germline V CDR1 and CDR2: SGHTA, FQGNSA. CDR3 length: 16 amino acids. Trimming stripped 4 bases from V and 3 bases from J, with 17 bases between.

The genes are TRBV29-1 and TRBJ1-2, with a weak D call TRBD1 (6 bases). CDR1 and CDR2 from the germline V gene are SQVTM and ANQGSEA. The CDR3 covers 15 residues. Trimming pared 1 base from V and 2 bases from J, leaving 14 bases between. The CDR3 spells CSVEGGGEINYGYTF. For the CDR3, the DNA is TGCAGCGTTGAAGGTGGGGGCGAGATCAACTATGGCTACACCTTC.

This rearrangement joins TRBV12-3 or TRBV12-4 to TRBJ2-7, with 9 bases fitting TRBD2. V shed 7 bases, J shed 2 bases, and the junction held 12 bases outside the gene matches. The CDR3 length is 16 residues. CDR3 in DNA: TGTGCCAGCATTGGGACTAGCCGAACCAGCCCCTACGAGCAGTACTTC. This sequence encodes CASIGTSRTSPYEQYF.

This clonotype was picked up a small number of times. This chain uses TRBV11-2 with TRBJ1-3; D might be TRBD1 (5 bases). The CDR3 has 13 residues. V was trimmed by 7 bases and J by 4 bases, leaving 11 bases between them. The germline gives CDR1 SGHAT, CDR2 FQNNGV. CDR3 in DNA: TGTGCCAGCAAATGGGACGCCGGAAACACCATATATTTT. This sequence encodes CASKWDAGNTIYF. Together with reference TRBV11-2 and TRBJ1-3, the CDR3 gives the full variable domain: EAGVAQSPRYKIIEKRQSVAFWCNPISGHATLYWYQQILGQGPKLLIQFQNNGVVDDSQLPKDRFSAERLKGVDSTLKIQPAKLEDSAVYLCASKWDAGNTIYFGEGSWLTVV.

This clonotype was observed at least ten times. The chain combines TRBV27 with TRBJ1-5, with a possible D match to TRBD1 (5 bases). This CDR3 has 15 amino acids. The ends were cut back, 4 bases at V and 6 bases at J, with 16 bases in the middle. Germline-derived CDR1 and CDR2 are MNHEY and SMNVEV (reference sequence). CDR3 protein: CASSSSGYPIQPQHF. The CDR3 nucleotides read TGTGCCAGCAGTTCTTCAGGGTACCCAATTCAGCCCCAGCATTTT.

About this clonotype itself: It may be a read error: a sequence one base away is much more abundant. This sequence joins TRBV6-1 and TRBJ2-7; D is unresolved. This CDR3 has 12 amino acids. Germline CDR1 reads MNHNS; CDR2 reads SASEGT. CDR3 sequence (DNA): TGTGCCGGCAGTGAAAGTCAGGTTGTGCAGTACTTC. This encodes CAGSESQVVQYF.

This clonotype was observed at least ten times. This rearrangement joins TRBV2 to TRBJ1-1, with D possibly being TRBD1 (6 bases). Trimming cost V 6 bases and J 1 base, with 9 bases left between them. The germline gives CDR1 SNHLY, CDR2 FYNNEI. CDR3 length: 13 amino acids. The chain's CDR3 is CASRRDKNTEAFF. The CDR3 DNA is TGTGCCAGCAGGAGGGACAAGAACACTGAAGCTTTCTTT.

This clonotype showed up many times. This rearrangement joins TRBV28 to TRBJ1-2; D is undetermined. V was pared by 2 bases and J by 4 bases, with 5 bases between. The CDR3 is 12 residues long. Looked up from germline, CDR1 is MDHEN and CDR2 is SYDVKM. CDR3 DNA: TGTGCCAGCAGTTTACGGCTCTATGGCTACACCTTC. This gives the protein CASSLRLYGYTF.

This clonotype came up once. This rearrangement joins TRBV19 to TRBJ1-1; unclear D gene. Germline V lookup: CDR1 LNHDA, CDR2 SQIVND (reference sequence). The germline V and J ends were trimmed by 6 bases and 0 bases, with 8 bases remaining between them. This CDR3 has 13 amino acids. CDR3 region: CASRTQLNTEAFF. CDR3 DNA sequence: TGTGCCAGTAGGACACAATTGAACACTGAAGCTTTCTTT.

Many counts were recorded for this clonotype. The rearrangement uses TRBV24-1 and TRBJ2-7; TRBD2 agrees at 7 bases. The length of the CDR3 is 13 residues. Germline V gene lookup returns CDR1 KGHDR and CDR2 SFDVKD. V lost 5 bases to trimming and J lost 2 bases; unmatched junction nucleotides: 2. CDR3 sequence: CATSGLAAYEQYF. The DNA of the CDR3 is TGTGCCACCAGTGGACTAGCCGCCTACGAGCAGTACTTC.

A note on this clonotype: An end of the junction does not agree with germline; a read error may underlie this. The rearrangement joins TRBV7-6 to TRBJ2-1, with 9 bases identical to TRBD2. The CDR3 spans 15 residues. Germline loops: CDR1 SGHVS, CDR2 FNYEAQ. CDR3 bases: TGTGCCAGCAGCTTAGCACTAGCGGGTACCAATGGGCAGTTCTTC. Amino acids: CASSLALAGTNGQFF.

The chain links TRBV6-1 to TRBJ1-6, with D perhaps matching TRBD1 (6 bases). From germline, CDR1 is MNHNS and CDR2 SASEGT. The CDR3 spans 15 residues. The V and J ends lost 6 bases and 7 bases respectively, with 16 bases between them. CDR3 amino acids: CASRSQGFKNSPLHF. CDR3 coding DNA: TGTGCCAGCAGGTCACAGGGATTCAAAAATTCACCCCTCCACTTT.

This chain joins TRBV3-1 and TRBJ2-1, with 13 bases that match TRBD2. The CDR3 covers 18 residues. J gave up 1 base and V 4 bases, and 7 bases lay outside the gene matches. The germline gives CDR1 LGHDT, CDR2 YNNKEL (reference sequence). CDR3 sequence reads: CASSLRTSGSISYNEQFF. As DNA, the CDR3 is TGTGCCAGCAGCCTAAGGACTAGCGGGAGCATATCCTACAATGAGCAGTTCTTC.

This clonotype was seen more than once but under ten times. The J gene is TRBJ2-1, the V gene TRBV5-1; TRBD2 matches at 7 bases. CDR1 SGHRS and CDR2 YFSETQ come from the germline V gene. This CDR3 has 15 amino acids. V trimming: 1 base; J trimming: 9 bases; junction bases outside the gene matches: 10. Written as DNA, the CDR3 is TGCGCCAGCAGCTTGCTTGCGGGAGTTTTCGGTGAGCAGTTCTTC. Protein product: CASSLLAGVFGEQFF. Looking up the rest from reference TRBV5-1 and TRBJ2-1 gives the full variable domain: KAGVTQTPRYLIKTRGQQVTLSCSPISGHRSVSWYQQTPGQGLQFLFEYFSETQRNKGNFPGRFSGRQFSNSRSEMNVSTLELGDSALYLCASSLLAGVFGEQFFGPGTRLTVL.

V is TRBV11-2 and J is TRBJ2-5; no reliable D call. Per the germline V gene, CDR1 is SGHAT and CDR2 is FQNNGV. V was pared by 5 bases and J by 5 bases, with 9 bases between. CDR3 length: 12 amino acids. DNA of the CDR3: TGTGCCAGCAGCCAACCTAGGGAGACCCAGTACTTC. Translation: CASSQPRETQYF.

In its sample, this clonotype was seen a few times. The chain links TRBV27 to TRBJ2-2; D uncertain. The V gene's germline CDR1 is MNHEY and CDR2 SMNVEV (reference sequence). The CDR3 sequence is 15 residues long. Trimming took 7 bases from V and 0 from J, leaving 12 bases between them. As DNA, the CDR3 is TGTGCCAGCACCCGAAGGACCCCGAACACCGGGGAGCTGTTTTTT. It is translated as CASTRRTPNTGELFF.

This clonotype was detected many times. The rearrangement uses TRBV18 and TRBJ2-7; D remains unclear. The CDR3 runs to 13 residues. CDR1 and CDR2 from the germline V gene are KGHSH and LQKENI. The ends were cut back, 3 bases at V and 3 bases at J, with 9 bases in the middle. The CDR3 DNA reads TGTGCCAGCTCACCGTCAGGCGTCTACGAGCAGTACTTC. Amino acid sequence: CASSPSGVYEQYF.